Shown below are 3 T cell receptor beta chains from a single sample sequenced in a study of control samples from healthy donors and cancer patients. Profiling relied on immunoSEQ multiplex PCR, and the TCRdb table lists in-frame clones only, not all of them. The table lists under 150,000 clones, about nine tenths of them singletons. The sample consisted of blood. The source of these receptors is a man in his thirties or forties in good health.

J is TRBJ2-7 and V is TRBV11-2; the D is unclear. Trimming took off 6 bases at V and 3 bases at J, with 6 bases between the two ends. Germline V gives CDR1 SGHAT, CDR2 FQNNGV. The length of the CDR3 is 11 residues. In nucleotides, the CDR3 is TGTGCCAGCAGGGTTCACTACGAGCAGTACTTC. This codes for CASRVHYEQYF. Combining the CDR3 with reference TRBV11-2 and TRBJ2-7 gives the whole variable domain EAGVAQSPRYKIIEKRQSVAFWCNPISGHATLYWYQQILGQGPKLLIQFQNNGVVDDSQLPKDRFSAERLKGVDSTLKIQPAKLEDSAVYLCASRVHYEQYFGPGTRLTVT.

This chain links TRBV6-5 with TRBJ1-1; 8 bases line up with TRBD1. V gave up 7 bases and J gave up 0 bases; unmatched junction bases: 4. From germline, CDR1 is MNHEY and CDR2 SVGAGI. This CDR3 contains 14 residues. The CDR3 bases are TGTGCCAGCACCCCGGACAGGGTGAACACTGAAGCTTTCTTT. Protein sequence: CASTPDRVNTEAFF.

The rearrangement uses TRBV27 and TRBJ2-7, with 7 bases fitting TRBD1. Germline CDR1 is MNHEY and CDR2 is SMNVEV (reference sequence). The junction had 2 bases not matched to a gene; V was cut back by 1 base and J by 5 bases. This CDR3 region has 13 residues. The CDR3 region has the DNA TGTGCCAGCAGTTTATACAGGGGCGACGAGCAGTACTTC. It yields the protein CASSLYRGDEQYF.